This T cell receptor (beta chain) appears in the sequencing data of a study of shared clonotypes between healthy human individuals. Study overall: A donor's plate count was three for CD4 naive and three for CD4 memory; CD8 naive had two and CD8 memory one.

Deep-level running was used for the assay. Investigators spread the genomic DNA of each subset evenly over several immunoSEQ plates. The method was immunoSEQ multiplex PCR; TCRdb's version includes in-frame clones alone and lacks a portion of them. The repertoire has 1.4 million to 1.5 million clones, roughly 95% of them found once; the top ten carry more than 0.9%. All donors qualified as healthy HIV-negative adults and had experienced no recent acute infections or vaccinations. This CDR3 has 15 amino acids. Germline V gene lookup returns CDR1 SGHRS and CDR2 YFSETQ. V shed 1 base and J shed 0 bases, with 8 bases lying between them.

The clonotype originates from a man in his thirties or forties in good health. Sequencing was performed on naive CD4+ T cells sorted from blood. As to subset: CD45RA+ positively selected. The V gene is TRBV5-1, the J gene TRBJ1-3; D unresolved. The CDR3 region has the DNA TGCGCCAGCAGCTTGCAGGAGAGCTCTGGAAACACCATATATTTT. This encodes CASSLQESSGNTIYF.